Presented here are 18 T cell receptor beta chains from one specimen sequenced in a study of breast tumors, draining lymph nodes, adjacent tissues. TCRdb ran MiXCR on the multiplex PCR reads and lists one entry per CDR3 protein. The profile shows about 130,000 distinct CDR3 sequences, 20% to 25% of them singletons. Samples came from axillary lymph nodes draining the breast cancer. The specimen sequenced was axillary lymph node tissue. These receptor sequences come from a female donor with breast cancer. Some clones in this sample may be carry-over from other donors' samples.

This clonotype was counted many times. This sequence joins TRBV5-1 and TRBJ2-3; 12 bases agree with TRBD1. V gave up 0 bases and J gave up 6 bases; unmatched junction bases: 2. This CDR3 contains 15 residues. Germline values: CDR1 SGHRS, CDR2 YFSETQ. CDR3 bases: TGCGCCAGCAGCTTGGGAGGGACAGGGGGCGATACGCAGTATTTT. Translating it yields CASSLGGTGGDTQYF.

As for this clonotype: A much larger clone sits a single nucleotide away, making a read error possible. The chain combines TRBV5-1 with TRBJ2-3; possible D gene TRBD2, 6 bases. Germline V gene lookup returns CDR1 SGHRS and CDR2 YFSETQ. The CDR3 covers 15 residues. This CDR3 reads CANSWGEGLEDTQYF. The CDR3 DNA follows: TGCGCCAACAGCTGGGGAGAGGGACTCGAAGATACGCAGTATTTT.

Details on this clonotype: A junction end diverges from the germline sequence, so it may reflect a read error. The chain carries TRBV7-6 and TRBJ2-5; D is undetermined. The CDR3 runs 13 residues. Germline V lookup: CDR1 SGHVS, CDR2 FNYEAQ. The CDR3 is CASSLGTQEAQYF. CDR3 DNA sequence: TGTGCCAGCAGCTTAGGCACCCAAGAGGCCCAGTACTTC.

This clonotype was observed many times. The chain uses TRBV7-9 and TRBJ1-3; D is ambiguous. Trimming shortened V by 3 bases and J by 4 bases, and 4 bases separated the two germline ends. Germline loops: CDR1 SEHNR, CDR2 FQNEAQ (reference sequence). The CDR3 totals 12 residues. The DNA for the CDR3 is TGTGCCAGCAGCTTCGTGGGAAACACCATATATTTT. The encoded protein is CASSFVGNTIYF.

This clonotype was seen repeatedly, ten times or more. The rearrangement joins TRBV11-2 to TRBJ2-2; possibly TRBD2 for D (5 bases). Germline V gene data show CDR1 as SGHAT and CDR2 as FQNNGV. Trimming stripped 5 bases from V and 6 bases from J, with 13 bases between. The CDR3 runs to 14 residues. This CDR3 is CASSQIGRAGELFF. The CDR3 nucleotides are TGTGCCAGCAGCCAAATAGGGAGAGCCGGGGAGCTGTTTTTT. The full variable domain, its missing parts supplied by reference TRBV11-2 and TRBJ2-2, is EAGVAQSPRYKIIEKRQSVAFWCNPISGHATLYWYQQILGQGPKLLIQFQNNGVVDDSQLPKDRFSAERLKGVDSTLKIQPAKLEDSAVYLCASSQIGRAGELFFGEGSRLTVL.

The rearrangement uses TRBV6-1 and TRBJ1-4, with 12 bases matching TRBD1. Germline V CDR1 and CDR2: MNHNS, SASEGT. The ends lost 6 bases at V and 6 bases at J; junction bases unmatched: 8. The CDR3 is 16 residues long. The CDR3 DNA reads as TGTGCCAGCAGGGGGACAGGGGGCTGGGTCCATGAAAAACTGTTTTTT. It codes for CASRGTGGWVHEKLFF.

A word on this clonotype: A read error may produce the germline difference seen at one junction end. The chain employs TRBV7-6 and TRBJ2-5, with D unclear. Germline V lookup: CDR1 SGHVS, CDR2 FNYEAQ. The CDR3 is 12 amino acids. The CDR3 coding sequence is TGTGCCGGCAGCGCATCCTCTGAGACCCAGTACTTC. This gives the protein CAGSASSETQYF.

The chain links TRBV19 to TRBJ2-2; a possible D gene is TRBD2 (6 bases). Trimming cost V 8 bases and J 6 bases, with 7 bases left between them. This CDR3 spans 11 amino acids. Germline-derived CDR1 and CDR2 are LNHDA and SQIVND (reference sequence). The CDR3 coding sequence is TGTGCCAGTGGGACTGCCGGGGAGCTGTTTTTT. Translation gives CASGTAGELFF.

Ten or more counts support this clonotype. The chain is built from TRBV7-6 and TRBJ2-3; D remains ambiguous. The V end lost 1 base, the J end lost 2 bases, and 7 bases lay between the germline ends. Germline V CDR1 and CDR2: SGHVS, FNYEAQ. The CDR3 has 14 amino acids. DNA for the CDR3: TGTGCCAGCAGCTTAGGACCAAACACAGATACGCAGTATTTT. Its translation: CASSLGPNTDTQYF.

This clonotype was detected ten times or more. This rearrangement joins TRBV6-1 to TRBJ2-1; 7 bases are a match to TRBD2. Germline loops: CDR1 MNHNS, CDR2 SASEGT. This CDR3 is built from 19 residues. V dropped 1 base and J dropped 4; count of bases not matched to a gene: 16. The CDR3 bases are TGTGCCAGCAGTGAAGAGTCCAGATGGGCTAGCGGTATTTACAATGAGCAGTTCTTC. It encodes CASSEESRWASGIYNEQFF.

This clonotype was seen more than once but under ten times. V is TRBV7-9 and J is TRBJ2-2; TRBD1 or TRBD2 may be the D gene (6 bases each). The CDR3 is made up of 14 amino acids. The V end lost 0 bases, the J end lost 7 bases, and 9 bases lay between the germline ends. Germline V lookup: CDR1 SEHNR, CDR2 FQNEAQ (reference sequence). The CDR3 reads CASSLAGGHGELFF. The CDR3 coding sequence is TGTGCCAGCAGCTTAGCGGGGGGCCACGGGGAGCTGTTTTTT. The full variable domain, rest sourced from reference TRBV7-9 and TRBJ2-2, is DTGVSQNPRHKITKRGQNVTFRCDPISEHNRLYWYRQTLGQGPEFLTYFQNEAQLEKSRLLSDRFSAERPKGSFSTLEIQRTEQGDSAMYLCASSLAGGHGELFFGEGSRLTVL.

Concerning this clonotype: Given the absence of the conserved phenylalanine or tryptophan at the CDR3 end, a read error is likely. The chain recombines TRBV2 with TRBJ2-7; maybe TRBD2 (6 bases). The CDR3 runs to 14 residues. The V gene's germline CDR1 is SNHLY and CDR2 FYNNEI. V was cut by 5 bases and J by 4 bases, with 15 bases left in between. Written as DNA, the CDR3 is TGTGCCAGCAGTAGAGGCCGGGGGAATTACGAGCAGTACCTC. As protein: CASSRGRGNYEQYL.

This clonotype was counted many times. The chain links TRBV6-4 to TRBJ1-2; the D gene is possibly TRBD1 (5 bases). The V end lost 2 bases, the J end lost 4 bases, and 14 bases lay between the germline ends. The CDR3 is made up of 15 amino acids. The germline gives CDR1 MRHNA, CDR2 SNTAGT. In DNA, the CDR3 is TGTGCCAGCAGTGACGGGGACCCGCGCGTCTATGGCTACACCTTC. This translates into CASSDGDPRVYGYTF.

To note about this clonotype: A much more abundant neighbour one base away suggests this may be a read error. The V call is TRBV6-2 or TRBV6-3, the J call TRBJ2-1; 8 nucleotides agree with TRBD2. The CDR3 has 15 amino acids. Germline V gene sequence: CDR1 MNHEY, CDR2 SVGEGT. The V gene end was trimmed by 2 bases and the J gene end by 13 bases; junction bases not matched to a gene: 13. In DNA form, the CDR3 reads TGTGCCAGCAGTTACCCGTCCGGGAGGGCCTTCAATCAGTTCTTC. This sequence encodes CASSYPSGRAFNQFF.

This clonotype was picked up many times. The chain is built from TRBV2 and TRBJ2-7; 14 positions agree with TRBD2. In germline, CDR1 is SNHLY, CDR2 FYNNEI. CDR3 length: 18 residues. J lost 0 bases, V lost 4 bases, and 8 bases had no gene match. The CDR3 region has the DNA TGTGCCAGCAGTGCTTCCGGACTAGCGGGAGGTAGCTCCTACGAGCAGTACTTC. Amino acid sequence: CASSASGLAGGSSYEQYF.

This clonotype has a count of ten or more. V gene TRBV7-2 combines with J gene TRBJ2-1; D gene uncertain. This CDR3 comprises 15 residues. CDR1 and CDR2 (germline): SGHTA, FQGNSA. Trimming took 6 bases from V and 7 from J, leaving 19 bases between them. CDR3 region: CASSPLVVLANEQFF. In nucleotides, the CDR3 is TGTGCCAGCAGTCCCCTAGTCGTTCTGGCGAATGAGCAGTTCTTC.

This clonotype was recorded many times. The chain has TRBV7-9 and TRBJ1-2; D perhaps matches TRBD1 (6 bases). The germline V gene has CDR1 SEHNR and CDR2 FQNEAQ (reference sequence). This CDR3 has 16 residues. Trimming stripped 1 base from V and 7 bases from J, with 19 bases between. The CDR3 coding sequence is TGTGCCAGCAGCTTAGGATGGGACACGGACGTCTTTGGCTACACCTTC. Encoded protein: CASSLGWDTDVFGYTF.

At least ten counts were recorded for this clonotype. This chain uses TRBV20-1 with TRBJ1-2, with 8 bases identical to TRBD1. J gave up 6 bases and V 0 bases, and 21 bases lay outside the gene matches. The CDR3 sequence is 19 residues long. Germline-derived CDR1 and CDR2 are DFQATT and SNEGSKA (reference sequence). The CDR3 loop reads CSARDPPWRTGLRVNGYTF. CDR3 sequence (DNA): TGCAGTGCTAGAGATCCCCCTTGGAGGACAGGGTTGCGCGTTAATGGCTACACCTTC.